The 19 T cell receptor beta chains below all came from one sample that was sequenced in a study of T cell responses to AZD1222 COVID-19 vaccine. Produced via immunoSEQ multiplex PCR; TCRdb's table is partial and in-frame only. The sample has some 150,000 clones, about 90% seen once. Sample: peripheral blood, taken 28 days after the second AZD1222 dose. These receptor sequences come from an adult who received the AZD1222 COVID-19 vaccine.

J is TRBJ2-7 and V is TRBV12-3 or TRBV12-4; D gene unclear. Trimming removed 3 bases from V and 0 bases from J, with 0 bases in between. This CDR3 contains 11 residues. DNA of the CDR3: TGTGCCAGCAGTTTCTCCTACGAGCAGTACTTC. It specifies CASSFSYEQYF.

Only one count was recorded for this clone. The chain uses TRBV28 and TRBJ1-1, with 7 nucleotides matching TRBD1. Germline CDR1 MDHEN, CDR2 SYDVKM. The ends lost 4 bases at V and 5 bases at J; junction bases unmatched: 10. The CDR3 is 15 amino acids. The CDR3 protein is CASSSSEGARTEAFF. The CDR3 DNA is TGTGCCAGCAGTTCCTCCGAGGGGGCGCGTACTGAAGCTTTCTTT.

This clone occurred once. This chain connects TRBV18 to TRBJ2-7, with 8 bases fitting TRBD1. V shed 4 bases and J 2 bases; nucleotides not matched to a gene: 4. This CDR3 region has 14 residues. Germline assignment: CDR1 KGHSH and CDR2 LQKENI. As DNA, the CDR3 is TGTGCCAGCTCACAACCGGGACAGGCCTACGAGCAGTACTTC. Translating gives CASSQPGQAYEQYF.

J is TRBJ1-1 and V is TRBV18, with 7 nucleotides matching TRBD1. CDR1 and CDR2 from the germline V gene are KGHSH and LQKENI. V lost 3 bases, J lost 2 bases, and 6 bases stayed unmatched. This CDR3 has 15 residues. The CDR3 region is CASSPSRGVNTEAFF. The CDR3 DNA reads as TGTGCCAGCTCACCCTCCAGGGGGGTTAACACTGAAGCTTTCTTT.

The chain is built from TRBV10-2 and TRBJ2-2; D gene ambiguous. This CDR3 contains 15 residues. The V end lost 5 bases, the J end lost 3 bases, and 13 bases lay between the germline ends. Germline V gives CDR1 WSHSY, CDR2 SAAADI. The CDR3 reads CASSLFGSDTGELFF. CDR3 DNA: TGCGCCAGCAGTCTCTTCGGGTCAGACACCGGGGAGCTGTTTTTT.

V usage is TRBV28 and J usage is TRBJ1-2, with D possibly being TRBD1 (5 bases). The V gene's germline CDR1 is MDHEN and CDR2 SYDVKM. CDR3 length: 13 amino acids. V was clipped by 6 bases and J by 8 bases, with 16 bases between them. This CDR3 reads CASSTGRANGYTF. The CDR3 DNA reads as TGTGCCAGCAGCACAGGACGCGCAAACGGCTACACCTTC.

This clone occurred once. Written as DNA, the CDR3 is TGTGCCAGCGCAGGGCCAACTAATGAAAAACTGTTTTTT. Its translation is CASAGPTNEKLFF. This rearrangement joins TRBV28 to TRBJ1-4, with D possibly being TRBD1 (5 bases). Trimming shortened V by 8 bases and J by 0 bases, and 7 bases separated the two germline ends. This CDR3 has 13 residues. Germline V gives CDR1 MDHEN, CDR2 SYDVKM.

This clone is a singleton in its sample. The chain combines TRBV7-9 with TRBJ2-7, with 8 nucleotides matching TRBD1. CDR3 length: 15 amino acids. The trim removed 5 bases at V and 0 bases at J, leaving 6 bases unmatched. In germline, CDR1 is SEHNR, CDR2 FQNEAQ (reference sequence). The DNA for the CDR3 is TGTGCCAGCAGCCAATTGGACAGGGCCTCCTACGAGCAGTACTTC. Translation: CASSQLDRASYEQYF.

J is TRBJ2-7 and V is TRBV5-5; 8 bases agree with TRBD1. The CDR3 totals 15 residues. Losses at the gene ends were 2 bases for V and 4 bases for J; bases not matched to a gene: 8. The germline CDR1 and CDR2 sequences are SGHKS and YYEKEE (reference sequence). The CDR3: CASSFVLGQGYEQYF. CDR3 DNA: TGTGCCAGCAGCTTTGTTCTCGGACAGGGATACGAGCAGTACTTC.

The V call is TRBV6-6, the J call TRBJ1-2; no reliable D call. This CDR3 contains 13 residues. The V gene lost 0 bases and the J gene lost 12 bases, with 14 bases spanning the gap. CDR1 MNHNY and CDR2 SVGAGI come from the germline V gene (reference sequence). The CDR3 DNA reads TGTGCCAGCAGTTACTCCAAGCAGGATGGGAACACCTTC. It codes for CASSYSKQDGNTF.

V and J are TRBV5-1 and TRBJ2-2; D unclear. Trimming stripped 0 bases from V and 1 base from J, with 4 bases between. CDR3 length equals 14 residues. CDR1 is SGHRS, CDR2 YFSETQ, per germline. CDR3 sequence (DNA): TGCGCCAGCAGCTTGGACCGGAACACCGGGGAGCTGTTTTTT. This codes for CASSLDRNTGELFF.

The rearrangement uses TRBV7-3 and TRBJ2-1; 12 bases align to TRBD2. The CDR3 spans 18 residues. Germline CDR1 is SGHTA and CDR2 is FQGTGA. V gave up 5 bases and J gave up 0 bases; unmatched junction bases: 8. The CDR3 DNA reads TGTGCCAGCAGCCCAACCTCTAGCGGGAGGGGCTCCTACAATGAGCAGTTCTTC. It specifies CASSPTSSGRGSYNEQFF.

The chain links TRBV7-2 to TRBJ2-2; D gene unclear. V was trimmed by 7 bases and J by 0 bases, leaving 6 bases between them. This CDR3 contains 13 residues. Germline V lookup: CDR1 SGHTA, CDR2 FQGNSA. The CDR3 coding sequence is TGTGCCAGCACAGCTTCGAACACCGGGGAGCTGTTTTTT. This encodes CASTASNTGELFF.

The CDR3 DNA reads TGTGCCAGCAGTGCCCGGGATTCACCCCTCCACTTT. It codes for CASSARDSPLHF. The V and J genes are TRBV27 and TRBJ1-6, with unresolved D. Trimming shortened V by 5 bases and J by 8 bases, and 7 bases separated the two germline ends. Germline-derived CDR1 and CDR2 are MNHEY and SMNVEV (reference sequence). This CDR3 is built from 12 residues.

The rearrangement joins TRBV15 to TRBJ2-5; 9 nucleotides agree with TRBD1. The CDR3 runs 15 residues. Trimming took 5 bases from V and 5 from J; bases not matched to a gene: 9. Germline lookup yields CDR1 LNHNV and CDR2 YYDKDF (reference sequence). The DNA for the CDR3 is TGTGCCACCAGCTATGGCGGGACAGGGAACGAGACCCAGTACTTC. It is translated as CATSYGGTGNETQYF.

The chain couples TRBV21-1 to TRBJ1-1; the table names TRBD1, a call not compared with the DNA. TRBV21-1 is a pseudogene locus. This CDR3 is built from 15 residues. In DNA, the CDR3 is TGTGCCAGCAGCGAGGGGACAGATAGGGACACTGAAGCTTTCTTT. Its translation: CASSEGTDRDTEAFF.

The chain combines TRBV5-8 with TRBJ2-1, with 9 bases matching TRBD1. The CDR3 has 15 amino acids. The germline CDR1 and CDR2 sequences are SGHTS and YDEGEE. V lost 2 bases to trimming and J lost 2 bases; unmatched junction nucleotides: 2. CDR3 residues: CASSFGTGTYNEQFF. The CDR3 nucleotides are TGTGCCAGCAGCTTCGGGACAGGGACCTACAATGAGCAGTTCTTC.

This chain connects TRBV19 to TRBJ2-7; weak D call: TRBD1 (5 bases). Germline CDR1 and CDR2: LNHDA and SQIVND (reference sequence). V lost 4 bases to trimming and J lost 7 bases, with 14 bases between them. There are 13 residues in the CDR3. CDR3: CASSRSQAREQYF. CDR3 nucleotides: TGTGCCAGTAGTAGGTCACAGGCGCGGGAGCAGTACTTC. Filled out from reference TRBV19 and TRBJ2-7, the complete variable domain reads DGGITQSPKYLFRKEGQNVTLSCEQNLNHDAMYWYRQDPGQGLRLIYYSQIVNDFQKGDIAEGYSVSREKKESFPLTVTSAQKNPTAFYLCASSRSQAREQYFGPGTRLTVT.

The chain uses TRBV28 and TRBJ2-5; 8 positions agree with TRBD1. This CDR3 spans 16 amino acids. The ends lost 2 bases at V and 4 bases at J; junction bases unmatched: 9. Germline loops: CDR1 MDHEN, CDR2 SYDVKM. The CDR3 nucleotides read TGTGCCAGCAGTTTACGCCTCGGACAGGGCATAGAGACCCAGTACTTC. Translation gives CASSLRLGQGIETQYF. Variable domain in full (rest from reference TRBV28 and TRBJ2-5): DVKVTQSSRYLVKRTGEKVFLECVQDMDHENMFWYRQDPGLGLRLIYFSYDVKMKEKGDIPEGYSVSREKKERFSLILESASTNQTSMYLCASSLRLGQGIETQYFGPGTRLLVL.